The sequence of this TCR beta chain was determined in a study of blood T cell repertoires in COVID-19. V shed 2 bases and J 8 bases; nucleotides not matched to a gene: 10. The CDR3 runs to 14 residues. Germline CDR1 is SGHRS and CDR2 is YFSETQ. This table comes from immunoSEQ multiplex PCR, and its TCRdb copy is limited to in-frame clones, with some not included. The table shows roughly 220,000 clones, with approximately 83% occurring only once. V usage is TRBV5-1 and J usage is TRBJ2-7, with 7 nucleotides matching TRBD1. This receptor was taken from a middle-aged woman with acute COVID-19. The sequenced sample was PBMCs or T cells enriched from blood (not recorded which). The CDR3 DNA reads as TGCGCCAGCAGCTTTAGACAGGGCCCAAGCCAGCAGTACTTC. Translated, it gives CASSFRQGPSQQYF.